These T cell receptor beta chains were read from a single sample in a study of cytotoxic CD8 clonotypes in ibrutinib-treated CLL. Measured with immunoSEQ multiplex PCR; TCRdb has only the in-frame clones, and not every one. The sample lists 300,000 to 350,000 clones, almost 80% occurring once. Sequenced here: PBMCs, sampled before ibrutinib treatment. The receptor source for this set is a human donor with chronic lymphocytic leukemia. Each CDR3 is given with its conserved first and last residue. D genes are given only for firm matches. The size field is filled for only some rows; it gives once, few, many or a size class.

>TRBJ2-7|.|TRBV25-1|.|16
CASSGSNRHGSYEQYF
TGTGCCAGCAGTGGAAGTAACAGACACGGTTCCTACGAGCAGTACTTC
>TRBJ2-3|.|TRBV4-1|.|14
CASSQSRHTDTQYF
TGCGCCAGCAGCCAGTCGCGACACACAGATACGCAGTATTTT
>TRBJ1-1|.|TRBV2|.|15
CASIRGLLEDTEAFF
TGTGCCAGCATAAGGGGACTCCTGGAGGACACTGAAGCTTTCTTT
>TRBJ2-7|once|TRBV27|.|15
CASSSGQQRAYEQYF
TGTGCCAGCAGCTCCGGCCAGCAAAGGGCCTACGAGCAGTACTTC
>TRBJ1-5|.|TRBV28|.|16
CASSLLGREWRQPQHF
TGTGCCAGCAGTTTATTAGGCAGGGAATGGAGACAGCCCCAGCATTTT
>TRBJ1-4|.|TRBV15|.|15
CATSKLPGGNEKLFF
TGTGCCACCAGCAAATTGCCTGGGGGGAATGAAAAACTGTTTTTT
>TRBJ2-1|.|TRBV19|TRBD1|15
CASSNTGGSYNEQFF
TGTGCCAGTAGTAACACAGGGGGGTCCTACAATGAGCAGTTCTTC
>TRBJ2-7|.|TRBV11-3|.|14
CASSLGRANDEQYF
TGTGCCAGCAGCTTAGGTAGGGCAAACGACGAGCAGTACTTC
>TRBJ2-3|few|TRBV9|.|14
CASSDSGSTDTQYF
TGTGCCAGCAGCGACAGCGGGAGCACAGATACGCAGTATTTT
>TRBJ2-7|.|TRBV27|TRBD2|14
CASSRLAGAYEQYF
TGTGCCAGCAGTAGATTAGCGGGAGCCTACGAGCAGTACTTC
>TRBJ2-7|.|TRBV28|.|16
CASSSIPGAYDYEQYF
TGTGCCAGCAGTTCCATCCCCGGGGCATACGACTACGAGCAGTACTTC
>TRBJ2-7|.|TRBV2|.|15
CASSGGSPSSYEQYF
TGTGCCAGCAGTGGGGGGAGTCCATCCTCCTACGAGCAGTACTTC
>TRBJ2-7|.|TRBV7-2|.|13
CASTLRRSGEQYF
TGTGCCAGCACCCTTAGGAGGAGTGGCGAGCAGTACTTC
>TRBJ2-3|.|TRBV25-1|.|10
CASEEDTQYF
TGTGCCAGCGAAGAGGATACGCAGTATTTT
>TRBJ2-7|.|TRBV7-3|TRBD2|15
CASSLVSGSSYEQYF
TGTGCCAGCAGCTTAGTTAGCGGGAGCTCCTACGAGCAGTACTTC
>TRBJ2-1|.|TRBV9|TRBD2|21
CASSSPPTTGRGTSGFNEQFF
TGTGCCAGCAGCTCGCCCCCCACGACAGGAAGGGGGACTAGCGGGTTTAATGAGCAGTTCTTC
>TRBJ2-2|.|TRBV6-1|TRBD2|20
CASSEGGTSGRAMKTGELFF
TGTGCCAGCAGTGAAGGCGGGACTAGCGGGAGGGCCATGAAAACCGGGGAGCTGTTTTTT
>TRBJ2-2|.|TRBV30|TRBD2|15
CAWTASGSDTGELFF
TGTGCCTGGACGGCTAGCGGGAGTGACACCGGGGAGCTGTTTTTT
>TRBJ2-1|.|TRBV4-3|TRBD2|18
CASSPRSSGSSVYNEQFF
TGCGCCAGCAGCCCGAGATCTAGCGGGAGTTCAGTTTACAATGAGCAGTTCTTC
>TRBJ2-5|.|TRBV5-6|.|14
CASSLGHQVETQYF
TGTGCCAGCAGCTTGGGCCACCAGGTGGAGACCCAGTACTTC
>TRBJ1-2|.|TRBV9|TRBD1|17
CASSVGLGTYRGYGYTF
TGTGCCAGCAGCGTAGGACTCGGGACTTACAGGGGATATGGCTACACCTTC
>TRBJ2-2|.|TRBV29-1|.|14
CSVGRTANTGELFF
TGCAGCGTTGGCCGGACAGCGAACACCGGGGAGCTGTTTTTT
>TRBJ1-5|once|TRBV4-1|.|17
CASSQDFLRRHNQPQHF
TGCGCCAGCAGCCAAGACTTTCTTCGCAGACACAATCAGCCCCAGCATTTT
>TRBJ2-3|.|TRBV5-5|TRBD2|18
CASSLFSSGRFLVDTQYF
TGTGCCAGCAGCTTGTTCTCTAGCGGGAGGTTCCTCGTGGATACGCAGTATTTT
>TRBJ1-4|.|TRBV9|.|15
CASSVAGQPHEKLFF
TGTGCCAGCAGCGTAGCGGGTCAACCCCATGAAAAACTGTTTTTT
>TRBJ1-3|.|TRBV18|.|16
CASTSVSVPSGNTIYF
TGTGCCAGCACCTCCGTTAGTGTGCCTTCTGGAAACACCATATATTTT
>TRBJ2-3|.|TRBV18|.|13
CASSPDFTDTQYF
TGTGCCAGCTCACCAGACTTCACAGATACGCAGTATTTT
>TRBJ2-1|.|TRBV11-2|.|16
CASSLDPGHYNNEQFF
TGTGCCAGCAGCTTAGATCCTGGACATTATAACAATGAGCAGTTCTTC
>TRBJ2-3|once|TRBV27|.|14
CASSFWWAESTQYF
TGTGCCAGCAGTTTTTGGTGGGCCGAGAGTACGCAGTATTTT
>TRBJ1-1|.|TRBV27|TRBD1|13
CASSGQANTEAFF
TGTGCCAGTTCCGGACAGGCGAACACTGAAGCTTTCTTT
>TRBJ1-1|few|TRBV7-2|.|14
CASSLLDSNTEAFF
TGTGCCAGCAGCTTATTGGACAGCAACACTGAAGCTTTCTTT
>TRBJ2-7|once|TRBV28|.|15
CASSLGPVAAYEQYF
TGTGCCAGCAGTTTGGGGCCGGTAGCGGCCTACGAGCAGTACTTC
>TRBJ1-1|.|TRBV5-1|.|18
CASSLEPTGPSRFTEAFF
TGCGCCAGCAGCTTGGAACCCACCGGGCCTTCCCGCTTCACTGAAGCTTTCTTT
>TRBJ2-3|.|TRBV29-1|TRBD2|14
CSVSLAGLADTQYF
TGCAGCGTGTCACTAGCGGGACTAGCAGATACGCAGTATTTT
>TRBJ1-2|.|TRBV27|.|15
CASSSPGEGSYGYTF
TGTGCCAGCAGTTCGCCCGGGGAGGGTAGCTATGGCTACACCTTC
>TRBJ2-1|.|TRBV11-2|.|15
CASSPEREIHNEQFF
TGTGCCAGCAGCCCCGAGAGGGAAATTCATAATGAGCAGTTCTTC
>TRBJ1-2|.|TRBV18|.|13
CASSPGQLYGYTF
TGTGCCAGCTCACCCGGACAGCTATATGGCTACACCTTC
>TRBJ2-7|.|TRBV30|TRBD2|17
CAWSPHRTSGRAYEQYF
TGTGCCTGGAGTCCTCATAGGACTAGCGGGAGGGCGTACGAGCAGTACTTC
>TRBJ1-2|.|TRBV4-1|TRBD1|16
CASSPNTGDAWYGYTF
TGCGCCAGCAGCCCAAACACAGGGGATGCTTGGTATGGCTACACCTTC
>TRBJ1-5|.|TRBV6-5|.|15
CASSPPGGGNQPQHF
TGTGCCAGCAGCCCCCCGGGAGGGGGCAATCAGCCCCAGCATTTT
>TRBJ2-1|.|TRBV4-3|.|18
CASSQDALAGSSYNEQFF
TGCGCCAGCAGCCAAGATGCCCTAGCCGGGAGTTCCTACAATGAGCAGTTCTTC
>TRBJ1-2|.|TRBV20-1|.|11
CSARVNEGYTF
TGCAGTGCTAGGGTGAATGAGGGCTACACCTTC
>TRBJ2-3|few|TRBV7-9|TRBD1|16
CASSLAGQGATDTQYF
TGTGCCAGCAGCTTAGCGGGACAGGGGGCCACAGATACGCAGTATTTT
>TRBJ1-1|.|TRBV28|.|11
CASSSLLAAFF
TGTGCCAGCAGTTCCCTCCTAGCGGCTTTCTTT
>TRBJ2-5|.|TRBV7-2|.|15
CASTADRPYQETQYF
TGTGCCAGCACCGCCGACAGGCCGTACCAAGAGACCCAGTACTTC
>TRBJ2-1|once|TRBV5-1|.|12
CASSAGRNEQFF
TGCGCCAGCAGCGCAGGACGCAATGAGCAGTTCTTC
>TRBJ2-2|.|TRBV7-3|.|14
CASSLNAGTGELFF
TGTGCCAGCAGCTTAAATGCGGGGACCGGGGAGCTGTTTTTT
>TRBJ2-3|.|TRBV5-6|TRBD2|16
CASSLISGSSTDTQYF
TGTGCCAGCAGCTTGATTAGCGGGAGTTCTACAGATACGCAGTATTTT
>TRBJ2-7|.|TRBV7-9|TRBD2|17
CASGGLAGASSSYEQYF
TGTGCCAGCGGAGGGCTAGCGGGTGCATCGAGCTCCTACGAGCAGTACTTC
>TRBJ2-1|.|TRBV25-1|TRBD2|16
CASSEPGGASYNEQFF
TGTGCCAGCAGTGAACCCGGGGGGGCCTCCTACAATGAGCAGTTCTTC
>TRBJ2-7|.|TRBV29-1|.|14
CSVAVWGDSYEQYF
TGCAGCGTTGCCGTTTGGGGGGACTCCTACGAGCAGTACTTC
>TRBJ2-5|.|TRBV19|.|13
CASNLRSGETQYF
TGTGCCAGTAATCTTCGCTCGGGAGAGACCCAGTACTTC
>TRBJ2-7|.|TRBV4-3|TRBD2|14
CASRPLAGVGEQYF
TGCGCCAGCAGACCACTAGCGGGAGTTGGGGAGCAGTACTTC